Listed below are T cell receptor beta chains from one sample, sequenced in a study of T cells in Graves' hyperthyroidism and ophthalmopathy. TCRdb called the multiplex PCR reads again in MiXCR, with one record for every CDR3 protein. The data hold roughly 500,000 distinct CDR3 sequences, with roughly a sixth observed a single time. Input material: blood. These receptors were obtained from a woman in her thirties with Graves' ophthalmopathy. The CDR3 runs from the conserved cysteine through the conserved F or W. The D gene is left open where the match is weak. Expanded clones are given a class, and other clones once, few, many or no size at all.

V: TRBV4-2
D: -
J: TRBJ1-4
size: -
CDR3: CASSQESTRQNEKLFF
DNA: TGTGCCAGCAGCCAAGAGTCGACACGGCAGAATGAAAAACTGTTTTTT

V: TRBV6-2/TRBV6-3
D: -
J: TRBJ2-7
size: many
CDR3: CASSPTSRFDEQYF
DNA: TGTGCCAGCAGCCCAACTAGTAGGTTCGACGAGCAGTACTTC

V: TRBV28
D: TRBD1
J: TRBJ1-2
size: few
CDR3: CASIDRGYYGYTF
DNA: TGTGCCAGCATTGACAGGGGGTACTATGGCTACACCTTC

V: TRBV11-1
D: -
J: TRBJ2-1
size: many
CDR3: CASSLARGQNNEQFF
DNA: TGTGCCAGCAGCTTAGCGCGGGGACAAAACAATGAGCAGTTCTTC

V: TRBV20-1
D: -
J: TRBJ2-5
size: -
CDR3: CSAEGGPETQYF
DNA: TGCAGTGCTGAGGGGGGCCCAGAGACCCAGTACTTC

V: TRBV6-1
D: -
J: TRBJ2-7
size: -
CDR3: CASMPGRSYEQYF
DNA: TGTGCCAGCATGCCCGGGAGATCCTACGAGCAGTACTTC

V: TRBV29-1
D: -
J: TRBJ1-1
size: -
CDR3: CSVGTDFVYGDLNTEAFF
DNA: TGCAGCGTAGGGACGGACTTCGTGTACGGGGACCTGAACACTGAAGCTTTCTTT

V: TRBV28
D: -
J: TRBJ1-2
size: -
CDR3: CAITGPAVGYTF
DNA: TGTGCCATCACGGGGCCGGCCGTTGGCTACACCTTC

V: TRBV14
D: TRBD2
J: TRBJ2-4
size: -
CDR3: CASSQDDGGVLDIQYF
DNA: TGTGCCAGCAGCCAAGATGACGGGGGGGTATTGGACATTCAGTACTTC

V: TRBV27
D: TRBD2
J: TRBJ2-1
size: many
CDR3: CASSWTSGYNEQFF
DNA: TGTGCCAGCAGTTGGACTAGCGGGTACAATGAGCAGTTCTTC

V: TRBV18
D: TRBD2
J: TRBJ2-1
size: many
CDR3: CASSPRGLARDRYRGQFF
DNA: TGTGCCAGCTCACCACGGGGACTAGCGCGAGACCGCTATCGGGGGCAGTTCTTC

V: TRBV4-1
D: -
J: TRBJ1-1
size: many
CDR3: CASSQGNLLNTEAFF
DNA: TGCGCCAGCAGCCAAGGAAACCTTTTGAACACTGAAGCTTTCTTT

V: TRBV14
D: -
J: TRBJ2-1
size: -
CDR3: CASSHGHLYEQFF
DNA: TGTGCCAGCAGCCACGGTCACCTATACGAGCAGTTCTTC

V: TRBV15
D: TRBD2
J: TRBJ2-7
size: -
CDR3: CATSRPGLAETEQCF
DNA: TGTGCCACCAGCAGGCCGGGACTAGCGGAGACCGAGCAGTGCTTC

V: TRBV6-2/TRBV6-3
D: TRBD1
J: TRBJ2-5
size: few
CDR3: CASSYPGQGRETQYF
DNA: TGTGCCAGCAGTTACCCGGGACAGGGGAGGGAGACCCAGTACTTC

V: TRBV5-4
D: TRBD2
J: TRBJ2-5
size: few
CDR3: CASSLQSSGFQETQYF
DNA: TGTGCCAGCAGCTTGCAGTCTAGCGGATTTCAAGAGACCCAGTACTTC

V: TRBV6-1
D: TRBD1
J: TRBJ1-3
size: -
CDR3: CASSEAGTGGNTIYF
DNA: TGTGCCAGCAGTGAAGCGGGGACAGGGGGAAACACCATATATTTT

V: TRBV7-9
D: -
J: TRBJ2-3
size: -
CDR3: CASSGETASGTDTQYF
DNA: TGTGCCAGCAGCGGAGAGACAGCGTCCGGCACAGATACGCAGTATTTT

V: TRBV11-2
D: TRBD2
J: TRBJ2-5
size: many
CDR3: CASSLEGLAETQYF
DNA: TGTGCCAGCAGCTTAGAGGGACTAGCTGAGACCCAGTACTTC

V: TRBV5-1
D: TRBD2
J: TRBJ2-7
size: -
CDR3: CASKARTSGGYEQYF
DNA: TGCGCCAGCAAGGCAAGGACTAGCGGGGGTTACGAGCAGTACTTC

V: TRBV30
D: -
J: TRBJ2-7
size: many
CDR3: CAGVGNLNAYEQYF
DNA: TGTGCCGGGGTAGGTAACTTGAACGCCTACGAGCAGTACTTC

V: TRBV6-1
D: -
J: TRBJ2-1
size: few
CDR3: CASSFSSGNEQFF
DNA: TGTGCCAGCAGTTTTTCGTCGGGGAATGAGCAGTTCTTC

V: TRBV20-1
D: -
J: TRBJ2-3
size: many
CDR3: CSARVGDTQYF
DNA: TGCAGTGCTAGAGTTGGAGATACGCAGTATTTT